This TCR beta chain was sequenced for a study of blood T cell repertoires in COVID-19. V was pared by 9 bases and J by 4 bases, with 9 bases between. CDR1 MNHEY and CDR2 SMNVEV come from the germline V gene (reference sequence). The CDR3 totals 11 residues. One Seattle source followed patients from active infection through their disease course. TCRdb's copy holds only in-frame clones and misses some; the assay was immunoSEQ multiplex PCR. Of about 150,000 clones in the sample, roughly 81% were seen once. Sequences were obtained from peripheral blood. This receptor was taken from a woman in her sixties with COVID-19, enrolled during active disease. The V gene is TRBV27, the J gene TRBJ1-1; D gene unclear. CDR3: CARLAGTEAFF. Written as DNA, the CDR3 is TGTGCCAGGCTGGCGGGCACTGAAGCTTTCTTT.